This passage covers 7 T cell receptor beta chains from one sample sequenced in a study of blood T cell repertoires in COVID-19. Some clones are missing from TCRdb's copy, which holds only in-frame ones; the method was immunoSEQ multiplex PCR. The sample contains approximately 29,000 clones, around 72% of which appear only once. The source material was peripheral blood. These receptor sequences come from a boy between 2 and 10 years old with active or convalescent COVID-19.

In DNA form, the CDR3 reads TGCAGCGTCCTCCGGGACAGGGGTGTTGGCTACACCTTC. Amino acids: CSVLRDRGVGYTF. The chain is built from TRBV29-1 and TRBJ1-2; 10 bases fit TRBD1. Germline CDR1 reads SQVTM; CDR2 reads ANQGSEA. The J segment lost 7 bases and the V segment lost 6 bases, leaving 8 bases of the junction unmatched. CDR3 length: 13 residues.

The genes are TRBV19 and TRBJ1-2; D not resolved. CDR3 length: 14 amino acids. Germline-derived CDR1 and CDR2 are LNHDA and SQIVND (reference sequence). Trimming took 5 bases from V and 7 from J, leaving 17 bases between them. The CDR3 nucleotides read TGTGCCAGTAGTCAAACCGGGAAGTCTGGTGGCTACACCTTC. Translating it yields CASSQTGKSGGYTF.

The chain links TRBV2 to TRBJ2-4; D might be TRBD2 (6 bases). The germline CDR1 and CDR2 sequences are SNHLY and FYNNEI. CDR3 length: 16 amino acids. Deletions cut 0 bases from V and 1 base from J, with 10 bases between. This chain's CDR3 is CASSEAGAGAKNIQYF. The CDR3 region has the DNA TGTGCCAGCAGTGAAGCTGGGGCGGGGGCCAAAAACATTCAGTACTTC.

This chain uses TRBV28 with TRBJ1-2; a weak D match, TRBD1 (6 bases). With 6 bases removed from V and 5 bases from J, the gap between germline ends came to 13 bases. Germline loops: CDR1 MDHEN, CDR2 SYDVKM. The CDR3 extends over 13 amino acids. The CDR3: CASSGRGWYGYTF. The CDR3 nucleotides are TGTGCCAGCAGCGGCAGGGGTTGGTATGGCTACACCTTC.

This clone came up a few times. This chain joins TRBV10-2 and TRBJ1-4; 7 nucleotides agree with TRBD1. V lost 4 bases, J lost 4 bases, and 9 bases stayed unmatched. In germline, CDR1 is WSHSY, CDR2 SAAADI. The CDR3 is 16 residues long. In DNA form, the CDR3 reads TGCGCCAGCAGTGTAAGCCATGCAGGGGGTAATGAAAAACTGTTTTTT. Residues: CASSVSHAGGNEKLFF.

This clone showed up just once. This sequence joins TRBV14 and TRBJ2-7; TRBD2 aligns across 13 bases. V was pared by 10 bases and J by 7 bases, with 7 bases of the junction left unmatched. Germline V gene sequence: CDR1 SGHDN, CDR2 FVKESK. This CDR3 region has 13 residues. CDR3 in amino acids: CATGLAGVDEQYF. Here the CDR3 DNA reads TGTGCCACCGGACTAGCGGGAGTGGATGAGCAGTACTTC.

V usage is TRBV5-1 and J usage is TRBJ2-1; 8 bases align to TRBD2. V gave up 2 bases and J gave up 3 bases; unmatched junction bases: 4. This CDR3 has 15 residues. Germline CDR1 and CDR2: SGHRS and YFSETQ. The CDR3 protein is CASSLISGGYNEQFF. The CDR3, as DNA: TGCGCCAGCAGCTTAATAAGCGGGGGCTACAATGAGCAGTTCTTC.